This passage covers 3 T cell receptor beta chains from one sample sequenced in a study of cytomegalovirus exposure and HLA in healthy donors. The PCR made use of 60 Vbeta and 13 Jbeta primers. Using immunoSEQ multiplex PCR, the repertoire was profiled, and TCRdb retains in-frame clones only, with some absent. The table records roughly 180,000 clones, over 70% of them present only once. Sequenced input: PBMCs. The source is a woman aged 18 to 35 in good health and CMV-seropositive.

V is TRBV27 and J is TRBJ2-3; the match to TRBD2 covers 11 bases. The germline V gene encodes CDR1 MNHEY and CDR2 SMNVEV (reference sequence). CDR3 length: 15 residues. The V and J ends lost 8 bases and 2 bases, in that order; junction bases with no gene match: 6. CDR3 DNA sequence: TGTGCCAGCCTAACTAGCGGGGGTTCCACAGATACGCAGTATTTT. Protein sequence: CASLTSGGSTDTQYF.

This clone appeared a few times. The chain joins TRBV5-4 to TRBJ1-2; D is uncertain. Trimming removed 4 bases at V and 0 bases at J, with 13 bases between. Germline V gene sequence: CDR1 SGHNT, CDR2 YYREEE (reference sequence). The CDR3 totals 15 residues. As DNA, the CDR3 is TGTGCCAGCAGCCCCGCTTTGGCAGCTAACTATGGCTACACCTTC. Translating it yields CASSPALAANYGYTF. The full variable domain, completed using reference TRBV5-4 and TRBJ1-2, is ETGVTQSPTHLIKTRGQQVTLRCSSQSGHNTVSWYQQALGQGPQFIFQYYREEENGRGNFPPRFSGLQFPNYSSELNVNALELDDSALYLCASSPALAANYGYTFGSGTRLTVV.

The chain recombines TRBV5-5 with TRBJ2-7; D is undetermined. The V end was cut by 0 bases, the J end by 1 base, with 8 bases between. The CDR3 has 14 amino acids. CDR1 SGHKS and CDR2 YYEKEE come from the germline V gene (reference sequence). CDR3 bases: TGTGCCAGCAGCTTGGACCCCAGGTCCTACGAGCAGTACTTC. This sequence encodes CASSLDPRSYEQYF.